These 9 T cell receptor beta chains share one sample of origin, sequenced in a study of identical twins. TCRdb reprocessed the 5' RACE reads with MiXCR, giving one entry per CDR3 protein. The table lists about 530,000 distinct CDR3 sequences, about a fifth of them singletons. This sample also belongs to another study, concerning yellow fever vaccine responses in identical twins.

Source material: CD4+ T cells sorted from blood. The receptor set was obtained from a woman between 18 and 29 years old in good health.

The CDR3 is CAHRGQVGTDTQYF. DNA of the CDR3: TGTGCCCACAGGGGGCAGGTCGGCACAGATACGCAGTATTTT. The chain employs TRBV28 and TRBJ2-3, with 9 bases fitting TRBD1. Germline V gene sequence: CDR1 MDHEN, CDR2 SYDVKM. The V and J ends lost 11 bases and 1 base, in that order; junction bases with no gene match: 7. The CDR3 sequence is 14 residues long.

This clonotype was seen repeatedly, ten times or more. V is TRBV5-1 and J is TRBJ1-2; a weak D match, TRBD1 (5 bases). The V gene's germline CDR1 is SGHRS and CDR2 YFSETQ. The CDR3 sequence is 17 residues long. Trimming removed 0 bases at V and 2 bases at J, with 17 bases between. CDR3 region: CASSLGDSQRGNYGYTF. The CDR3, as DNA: TGCGCCAGCAGCTTGGGTGACAGCCAGCGGGGAAACTATGGCTACACCTTC.

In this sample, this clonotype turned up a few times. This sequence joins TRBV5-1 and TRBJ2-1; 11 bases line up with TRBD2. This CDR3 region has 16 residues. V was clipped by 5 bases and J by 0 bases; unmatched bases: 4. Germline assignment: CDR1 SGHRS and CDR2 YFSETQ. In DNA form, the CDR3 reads TGCGCCAGCAGACCTCTAGCGGGAGGCTCCTACAATGAGCAGTTCTTC. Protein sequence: CASRPLAGGSYNEQFF.

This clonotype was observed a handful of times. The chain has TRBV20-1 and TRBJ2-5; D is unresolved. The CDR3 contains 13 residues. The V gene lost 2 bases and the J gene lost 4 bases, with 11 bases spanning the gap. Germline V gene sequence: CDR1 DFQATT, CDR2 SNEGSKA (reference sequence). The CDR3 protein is CSARFPGPETQYF. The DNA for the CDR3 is TGCAGTGCTAGATTTCCTGGCCCAGAGACCCAGTACTTC.

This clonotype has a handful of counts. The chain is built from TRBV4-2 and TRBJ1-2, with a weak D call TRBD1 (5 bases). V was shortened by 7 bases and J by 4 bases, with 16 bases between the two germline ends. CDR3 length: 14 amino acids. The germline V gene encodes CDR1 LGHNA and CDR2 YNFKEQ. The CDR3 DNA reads TGTGCCAGCACCGAAGAGGGGTATAGCTATGGCTACACCTTC. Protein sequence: CASTEEGYSYGYTF.

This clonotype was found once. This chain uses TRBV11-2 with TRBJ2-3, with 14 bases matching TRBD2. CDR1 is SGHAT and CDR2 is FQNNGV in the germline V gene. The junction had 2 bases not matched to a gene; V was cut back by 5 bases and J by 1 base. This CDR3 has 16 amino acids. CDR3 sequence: CASSRLAGGGTDTQYF. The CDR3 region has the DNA TGTGCCAGCAGCAGACTAGCGGGGGGGGGCACAGATACGCAGTATTTT.

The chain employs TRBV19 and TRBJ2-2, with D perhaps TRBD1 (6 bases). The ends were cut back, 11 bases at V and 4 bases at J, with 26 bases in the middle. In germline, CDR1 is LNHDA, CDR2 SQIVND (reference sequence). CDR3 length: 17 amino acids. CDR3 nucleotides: TGTGCCGCAGGGGTGGGACGGTGGAATGAAGGCACCGGGGAGCTGTTTTTT. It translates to CAAGVGRWNEGTGELFF.

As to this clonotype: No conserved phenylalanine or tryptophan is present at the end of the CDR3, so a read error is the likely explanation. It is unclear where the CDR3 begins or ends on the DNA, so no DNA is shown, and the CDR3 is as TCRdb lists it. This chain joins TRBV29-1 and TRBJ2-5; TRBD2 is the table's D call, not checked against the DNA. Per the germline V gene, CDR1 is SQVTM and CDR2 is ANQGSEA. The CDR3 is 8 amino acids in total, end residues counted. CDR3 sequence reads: CSVEVASL.

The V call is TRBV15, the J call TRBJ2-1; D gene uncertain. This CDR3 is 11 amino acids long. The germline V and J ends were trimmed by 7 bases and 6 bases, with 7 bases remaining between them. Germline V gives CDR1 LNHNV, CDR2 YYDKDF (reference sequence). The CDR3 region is CATTRANEQFF. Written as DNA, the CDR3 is TGTGCCACCACCCGGGCCAATGAGCAGTTCTTC. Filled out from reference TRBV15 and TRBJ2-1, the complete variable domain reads DAMVIQNPRYQVTQFGKPVTLSCSQTLNHNVMYWYQQKSSQAPKLLFHYYDKDFNNEADTPDNFQSRRPNTSFCFLDIRSPGLGDTAMYLCATTRANEQFFGPGTRLTVL.